This T cell receptor beta chain was found in a study of blood T cell repertoires in COVID-19 (dated by TCRdb to about 2020). Notes on the research overall: Samples from collaborators originated in the United States, Italy and Spain and spanned both the acute and convalescent phases of COVID-19. The material from the prospective study consisted of cDNA or gDNA derived from T cells, B-cell-depleted T cells, or PBMCs. The dataset comprised deeply sampled blood TCRbeta repertoires from subjects exposed to, actively infected with, or recovered from COVID-19. The repertoires were released in a freely available public database intended as a resource for research on the immune response to SARS-CoV-2. The samples were drawn from two sources: the first 160 participants of the ongoing ImmuneRACE study, and 950 to 1,500 subjects contributed by 6 global collaborators. Nearly every sample came with metadata listing a de-identified subject ID, COVID-19 status, age in years and sex. Where available, HLA class I and class II types were taken from metadata supplied by the sample provider and were not determined by assay-based typing.

The immunoSEQ Assay, a bias-controlled multiplex PCR, was used to amplify TCRbeta CDR3 regions from genomic DNA. The source study handled its data this way. The number of nucleated cells in each sample was estimated from the amplification of reference gene primers within the assay. Sequence reads were collapsed and filtered to measure the absolute abundance of every unique TCRbeta CDR3 rearrangement. Productive Simpson clonality was computed per sample as the square root of Simpson's diversity index over productive rearrangements. The table comes from immuneACCESS by way of TCRdb, which keeps in-frame sequences with V and J called. Part of the clones is missing from these tables; in studies checked, under half for an unresolved V gene and the rest for unknown reasons. From that table come the V and J calls and clone size; the DNA was used to work out D and trimming. Here the sample has 310,000 or so clones; approximately 91% occur a single time. The ten biggest clones cover over 9% of the sample.

The full study reports these points: Clinical and demographic metadata were provided uncurated, with the amount varying by source and participant.

Participants in the prospective study were aged about 18 to 90 years, lived in under 30 United States geographic areas, and enrolled through a virtual design. In the prospective study, cohorts were assigned on the basis of participant-reported clinical history obtained from a screening survey and a study questionnaire. Recovered participants in ImmuneRACE Cohort 3 were defined by two consecutive negative NP/OP PCR tests, clearance by a healthcare professional, or resolution of symptoms. Mobile phlebotomists in the prospective study collected whole blood, serum and a nasopharyngeal or oropharyngeal swab from every participant. Prospective study participants could optionally give additional blood draws and questionnaires over an approximately two-month period. Prospective study blood samples were shipped either frozen or at room temperature before DNA extraction. Notes on this clone: Its antigen is currently not known. It has no much larger one-base neighbor in the sample; base qualities were not kept.

The TCR was taken from a woman aged 40 to 55 who had recovered from COVID-19. Sequenced material: PBMCs or T cells enriched from blood (not recorded which).

Here is the DNA: TGCGCCAGCAGCCAGGCACAGGGAAACACTGAAGCTTTCTTT. Translated, this gives CASSQAQGNTEAFF. The V and J segments used are TRBV4-1 and TRBJ1-1, and perhaps TRBD1 as D gene, on 6 matching bases. Sequences MGHRA (CDR1) and YSYEKL (CDR2) are obtained from the germline V gene. V loses 3 bases, J loses 2 bases, and the germline ends lie 10 bases apart. From its cysteine to its phenylalanine, the CDR3 spans 14 amino acids. Just the 42-base CDR3 DNA is kept, in frame starting at base 1.